Shown below are 3 T cell receptor beta chains from a single sample sequenced in a study of cytomegalovirus exposure and HLA in healthy donors. The protocol was immunoSEQ multiplex PCR, while the TCRdb copy is restricted to in-frame clones and leaves out a portion. The table lists roughly 70,000 clones, around four fifths of them singletons. The specimen was PBMCs. The receptors shown here come from a man aged 30 to 39 in good health and CMV-seronegative.

V and J are TRBV6-5 and TRBJ1-1; TRBD1 is a possible D gene (5 bases). The V and J ends lost 0 bases and 4 bases respectively, with 12 bases between them. Germline V lookup: CDR1 MNHEY, CDR2 SVGAGI. CDR3 length equals 15 residues. In DNA form, the CDR3 reads TGTGCCAGCAGTTACTCGCGGTCGGGGGGCACTGAAGCTTTCTTT. Residues: CASSYSRSGGTEAFF.

The V call is TRBV7-8, the J call TRBJ2-2, with D possibly matching TRBD2 (6 bases). In germline, CDR1 is SGHVS, CDR2 FQNEAQ. V was shortened by 1 base and J by 4 bases, with 13 bases between the two germline ends. This CDR3 contains 16 residues. In DNA form, the CDR3 reads TGTGCCAGCAGCTTAGTTGGCCGGGACTCCACCGGGGAGCTGTTTTTT. Its translation: CASSLVGRDSTGELFF.

This chain connects TRBV6-1 to TRBJ2-5, with 10 bases fitting TRBD2. This CDR3 contains 16 residues. From germline, CDR1 is MNHNS and CDR2 SASEGT. The ends lost 2 bases at V and 7 bases at J; junction bases unmatched: 10. CDR3: CASSERLAGVHGTQYF. The CDR3 region has the DNA TGTGCCAGCAGTGAACGTCTAGCGGGAGTGCACGGGACCCAGTACTTC.